The clone carrying this T cell receptor (beta chain) was seen a few times. The method was immunoSEQ multiplex PCR; TCRdb's version includes in-frame clones alone and lacks a portion of them. The sample has approximately 450,000 clones; 75% to 90% are singletons. The data originate from a study of blood T cell repertoires in COVID-19. Study background: Sources were T cells, B-cell-depleted T cells, or PBMCs; the material itself was cDNA or gDNA.

The V gene end was trimmed by 6 bases and the J gene end by 2 bases; junction bases not matched to a gene: 7. This CDR3 contains 15 residues. Germline CDR1 is MNHEY and CDR2 is SVGAGI. Material: PBMCs or T cells enriched from blood (not recorded which). This rearrangement joins TRBV6-5 to TRBJ1-5, with 7 bases aligning to TRBD1. The sequence came from a man aged 25-40 years who had recovered from COVID-19. The CDR3 is CASRQNRGGNQPQHF. In DNA form, the CDR3 reads TGTGCCAGCAGACAAAACAGGGGTGGCAATCAGCCCCAGCATTTT.